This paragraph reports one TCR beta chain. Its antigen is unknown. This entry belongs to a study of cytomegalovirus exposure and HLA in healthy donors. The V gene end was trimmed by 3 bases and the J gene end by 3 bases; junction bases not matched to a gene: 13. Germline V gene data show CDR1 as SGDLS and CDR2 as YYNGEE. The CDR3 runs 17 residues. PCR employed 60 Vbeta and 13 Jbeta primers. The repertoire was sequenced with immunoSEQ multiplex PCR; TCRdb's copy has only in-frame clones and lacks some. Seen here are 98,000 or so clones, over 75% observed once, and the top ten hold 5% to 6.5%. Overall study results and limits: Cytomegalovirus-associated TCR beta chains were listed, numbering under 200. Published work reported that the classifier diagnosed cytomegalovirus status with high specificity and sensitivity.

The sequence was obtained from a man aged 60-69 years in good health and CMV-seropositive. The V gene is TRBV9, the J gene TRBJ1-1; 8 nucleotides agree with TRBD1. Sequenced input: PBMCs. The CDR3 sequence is CASSAHRGGVEDTEAFF. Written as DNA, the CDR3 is TGTGCCAGCAGCGCACACAGGGGGGGGGTCGAGGACACTGAAGCTTTCTTT. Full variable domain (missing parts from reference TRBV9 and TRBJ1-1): DSGVTQTPKHLITATGQRVTLRCSPRSGDLSVYWYQQSLDQGLQFLIQYYNGEERAKGNILERFSAQQFPDLHSELNLSSLELGDSALYFCASSAHRGGVEDTEAFFGQGTRLTVV.